These 5 T cell receptor beta chains originate from one sample sequenced in a study of T cell responses to AZD1222 COVID-19 vaccine. Sequencing was performed with immunoSEQ multiplex PCR; in TCRdb, only in-frame clones are kept and a portion is missing. The sample holds about 130,000 clones; approximately 85% are singletons and the top ten take 7.6%. The sequencing used peripheral blood, collected on day 0 of AZD1222 vaccination. These receptors were taken from an adult in good health.

The CDR3 reads CSVELAGNGYTF. The CDR3 DNA reads as TGCAGCGTTGAATTGGCAGGGAATGGCTACACCTTC. The genes are TRBV29-1 and TRBJ1-2; possible D gene TRBD1, 5 bases. CDR1 is SQVTM, CDR2 ANQGSEA, per germline. Trimming removed 2 bases at V and 6 bases at J, with 10 bases between. CDR3 length equals 12 residues.

The rearrangement uses TRBV28 and TRBJ1-3; TRBD1 might be the D (5 bases). The germline V gene encodes CDR1 MDHEN and CDR2 SYDVKM. The CDR3 spans 14 residues. V lost 5 bases, J lost 4 bases, and 12 bases lay in between. CDR3 sequence (DNA): TGTGCCAGCAGTCCGCAGGGTCTCGGAAACACCATATATTTT. Translation: CASSPQGLGNTIYF.

The rearrangement joins TRBV29-1 to TRBJ2-4; 7 bases agree with TRBD2. Looked up from germline, CDR1 is SQVTM and CDR2 is ANQGSEA. The CDR3 is made up of 13 amino acids. V lost 4 bases and J lost 8; bases outside the gene matches: 8. CDR3 region: CSVVGGSLDIQYF. CDR3 bases: TGCAGCGTTGTGGGGGGGAGTCTCGACATTCAGTACTTC. The full variable domain, with the rest looked up from reference TRBV29-1 and TRBJ2-4, is SAVISQKPSRDICQRGTSLTIQCQVDSQVTMMFWYRQQPGQSLTLIATANQGSEATYESGFVIDKFPISRPNLTFSTLTVSNMSPEDSSIYLCSVVGGSLDIQYFGAGTRLSVL.

This clone was observed a handful of times. The chain has TRBV6-5 and TRBJ2-3; 8 bases align to TRBD2. V lost 7 bases and J lost 6; bases outside the gene matches: 9. Germline loops: CDR1 MNHEY, CDR2 SVGAGI. The CDR3 spans 14 residues. CDR3 sequence (DNA): TGTGCCAGCAAGTTACAGCGGGGGCCGGATACGCAGTATTTT. Protein sequence: CASKLQRGPDTQYF.

The chain carries TRBV14 and TRBJ2-7, with D maybe TRBD1 (5 bases). The V end lost 4 bases, the J end lost 3 bases, and 13 bases lay between the germline ends. This CDR3 is 14 amino acids long. From germline, CDR1 is SGHDN and CDR2 FVKESK. CDR3 residues: CASSPPTGFYEQYF. CDR3 sequence (DNA): TGTGCCAGCAGCCCCCCTACAGGATTCTACGAGCAGTACTTC.